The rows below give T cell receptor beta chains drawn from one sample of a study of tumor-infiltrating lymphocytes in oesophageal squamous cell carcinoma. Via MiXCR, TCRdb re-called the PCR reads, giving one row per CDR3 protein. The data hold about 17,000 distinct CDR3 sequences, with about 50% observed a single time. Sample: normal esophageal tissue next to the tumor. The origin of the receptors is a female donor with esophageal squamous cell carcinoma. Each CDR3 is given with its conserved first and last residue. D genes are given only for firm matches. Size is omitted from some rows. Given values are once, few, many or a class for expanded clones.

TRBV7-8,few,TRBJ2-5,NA,CASSLSGGAGETQYF,TGTGCCAGCAGCTTATCAGGCGGGGCGGGAGAGACCCAGTACTTC
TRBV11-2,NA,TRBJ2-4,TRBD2,CASSPTRLAGGPVFNIQYF,TGTGCCAGCAGCCCTACCCGACTAGCGGGAGGGCCGGTATTCAACATTCAGTACTTC
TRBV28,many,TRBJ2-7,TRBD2,CASMLGLAPSYEQYF,TGTGCCAGCATGCTCGGACTAGCGCCCTCCTACGAGCAGTACTTC
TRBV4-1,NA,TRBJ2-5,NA,CASSPQPGHGEETQYF,TGTGCCAGCAGCCCTCAACCGGGACATGGGGAAGAGACCCAGTACTTC
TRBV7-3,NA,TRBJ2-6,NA,CASGKAGNIGSGANVLTF,TGTGCCAGCGGGAAAGCTGGAAATATCGGCTCTGGGGCCAACGTCCTGACTTTC
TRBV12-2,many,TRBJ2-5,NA,CASRLQGETQYF,TGTGCAAGTCGCTTACAGGGAGAGACCCAGTACTTC
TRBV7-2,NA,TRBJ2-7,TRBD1,CASSPFRQGTYNEQYF,TGTGCCAGCAGCCCTTTCAGACAGGGGACCTACAATGAGCAGTACTTC
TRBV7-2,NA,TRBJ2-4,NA,CASSLMYNIQYF,TGTGCCAGCAGCTTAATGTACAACATTCAGTACTTC
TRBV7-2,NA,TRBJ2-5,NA,CASSLQRGAQETQYF,TGTGCCAGCAGCCTCCAACGGGGTGCTCAAGAGACCCAGTACTTC
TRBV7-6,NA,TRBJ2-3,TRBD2,CASSYRTSGRDTQYF,TGTGCCAGCAGCTACCGGACTAGCGGGAGGGATACGCAGTATTTT
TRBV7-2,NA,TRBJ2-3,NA,CASSRTYTQYF,TGTGCCAGCAGCCGGACCTATACGCAGTATTTT
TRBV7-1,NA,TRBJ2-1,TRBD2,CASRSAGLGQPTSGRNHEQFF,TGTGCCAGCAGGTCTGCCGGTTTGGGACAGCCCACTAGCGGGAGGAACCATGAGCAGTTCTTC
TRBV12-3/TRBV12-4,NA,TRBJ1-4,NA,CASSAGGGGQLFF,TGTGCCAGCTCAGCGGGGGGGGGGGGCCAACTGTTTTTT
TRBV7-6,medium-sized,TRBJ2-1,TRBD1,CASSSRPDRGRGEQFF,TGTGCCAGCAGCTCTCGCCCCGACAGGGGGCGGGGTGAGCAGTTCTTC
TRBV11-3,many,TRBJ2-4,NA,CASSAGILLEQYF,TGTGCCAGCAGTGCCGGGATCCTGTTGGAGCAGTACTTC
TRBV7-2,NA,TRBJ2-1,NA,CASSLRDGSYNEQFF,TGTGCCAGCAGTCTTAGGGATGGTTCTTACAATGAGCAGTTCTTC
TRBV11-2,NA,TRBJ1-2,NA,CASSLDRTSDGYTF,TGTGCCAGCAGCTTAGATAGGACGTCTGATGGCTACACCTTC
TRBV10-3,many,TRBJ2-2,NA,CAISESKTFTGELFF,TGTGCCATCAGTGAGTCGAAAACTTTCACCGGGGAGCTGTTTTTT
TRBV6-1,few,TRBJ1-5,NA,CASRGKVNQPQHF,TGTGCCAGTCGGGGTAAGGTAAATCAGCCCCAGCATTTT
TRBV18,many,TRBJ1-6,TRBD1,CASSRTGTRDSPLHF,TGTGCCAGCTCACGGACAGGGACTCGGGATTCACCCCTCCACTTT
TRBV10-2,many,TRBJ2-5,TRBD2,CASRDSTSGDQETQYF,TGCGCCAGCAGAGATTCGACTAGCGGGGACCAAGAGACCCAGTACTTC
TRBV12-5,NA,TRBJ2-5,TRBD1,CASGLDRGETQYF,TGTGCTAGTGGTTTGGACAGGGGGGAGACCCAGTACTTC
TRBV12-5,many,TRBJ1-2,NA,CASGLGGGRGYTF,TGTGCTAGTGGCTTAGGCGGGGGTCGGGGCTACACCTTC
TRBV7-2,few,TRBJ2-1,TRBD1,CASSLASDRGRGEQFF,TGTGCCAGCAGCTTAGCCTCGGACAGGGGGCGGGGTGAGCAGTTCTTC
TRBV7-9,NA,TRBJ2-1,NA,CASSLGRSSHEQFF,TGTGCCAGCAGCTTAGGTCGGTCATCCCATGAGCAGTTCTTC
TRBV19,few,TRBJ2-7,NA,CATRGSDGAWGEQYF,TGTGCCACTAGGGGGTCGGACGGAGCATGGGGCGAGCAGTACTTC
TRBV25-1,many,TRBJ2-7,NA,CASTMDSYEQYF,TGTGCCAGCACCATGGACAGCTACGAGCAGTACTTC
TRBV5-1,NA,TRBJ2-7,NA,CASSSTVSGAESLSYEQYF,TGCGCCAGCAGCTCCACCGTCTCGGGGGCGGAGTCCTTATCCTACGAGCAGTACTTC
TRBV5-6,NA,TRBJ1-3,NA,CASSPFRGAHGNTIYF,TGTGCCAGCAGCCCTTTTAGGGGGGCGCACGGAAACACCATATATTTT
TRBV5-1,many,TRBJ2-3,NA,CASSLDSGHSTDTQYF,TGCGCCAGCAGCTTGGATTCGGGCCATAGCACAGATACGCAGTATTTT
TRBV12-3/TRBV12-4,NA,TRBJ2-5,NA,CASSLVVASETQYF,TGTGCCAGCAGTTTAGTGGTAGCCTCCGAGACCCAGTACTTC
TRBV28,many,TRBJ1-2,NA,CASSLVVGSYGYTF,TGTGCCAGCAGTTTAGTCGTGGGTAGCTATGGCTACACCTTC
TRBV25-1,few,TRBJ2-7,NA,CASSESEGKGYEQYF,TGTGCCAGCAGTGAGTCCGAGGGGAAAGGGTACGAGCAGTACTTC
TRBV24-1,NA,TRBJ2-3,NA,CATSSRQFTDTQYF,TGTGCCACCAGCTCTAGACAGTTCACAGATACGCAGTATTTT
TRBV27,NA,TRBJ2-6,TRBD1,CASRTGTGISGANVLTF,TGTGCCAGCAGGACCGGGACAGGGATCTCTGGGGCCAACGTCCTGACTTTC
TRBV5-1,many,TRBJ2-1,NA,CASSSFANEQFF,TGCGCCAGCAGCAGCTTCGCAAATGAGCAGTTCTTC
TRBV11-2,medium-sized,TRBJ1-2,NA,CASSLTVNYGYTF,TGTGCCAGCAGCTTGACAGTTAACTATGGCTACACCTTC
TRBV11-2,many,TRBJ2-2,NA,CASSLVGGTGELFF,TGTGCCAGCAGCTTAGTAGGGGGTACCGGGGAGCTGTTTTTT